The rows below give T cell receptor beta chains drawn from one sample of a study of shared clonotypes between healthy human individuals. The data were produced by immunoSEQ multiplex PCR, yet TCRdb's version contains in-frame clones alone and is incomplete. This sample has 110,000 or so clones; 55% to 80% occur once, and the top ten carry 20% to 25%. The sample comprised memory CD8+ T cells sorted from blood. These receptors were taken from a woman aged 25 to 39 in good health. The CDR3 runs from the conserved cysteine through the conserved F or W. Fields, in order: V gene, J gene, D gene, clone size, CDR3 protein, CDR3 DNA. The D gene is left open where the match is weak. Size is omitted from some rows. Given values are once, few, many or a class for expanded clones.

V: TRBV4-1
J: TRBJ2-1
D: .
size: .
CDR3: CASSQVSASWQAEQFF
DNA: TGCGCCAGCAGCCAAGTCTCGGCTAGTTGGCAGGCTGAGCAGTTCTTC

V: TRBV14
J: TRBJ2-7
D: .
size: .
CDR3: CASSQGETVEASYEQYF
DNA: TGTGCCAGCAGCCAAGGGGAAACGGTCGAGGCCTCCTACGAGCAGTACTTC

V: TRBV19
J: TRBJ2-3
D: .
size: .
CDR3: CASSIVGESTDTQYF
DNA: TGTGCCAGTAGTATAGTGGGGGAGTCCACAGATACGCAGTATTTT

V: TRBV29-1
J: TRBJ2-7
D: .
size: few
CDR3: CSVDIGRSEQYF
DNA: TGCAGCGTTGATATCGGCAGGAGCGAGCAGTACTTC

V: TRBV29-1
J: TRBJ2-5
D: .
size: .
CDR3: CSVEGGWQETQYF
DNA: TGCAGCGTTGAGGGAGGTTGGCAAGAGACCCAGTACTTC

V: TRBV25-1
J: TRBJ2-7
D: .
size: many
CDR3: CASSALTEDETYEQYF
DNA: TGTGCCAGCAGTGCCCTCACAGAGGACGAGACCTACGAGCAGTACTTC

V: TRBV7-8
J: TRBJ2-7
D: .
size: .
CDR3: CASSLLTGSYEQYF
DNA: TGTGCCAGCAGCCTACTGACAGGTTCCTACGAGCAGTACTTC

V: TRBV28
J: TRBJ1-2
D: .
size: once
CDR3: CASSSLSRFRDNAEGGRGYTF
DNA: TGTGCCAGCAGTTCCCTAAGTCGTTTTCGGGACAATGCCGAAGGTGGCCGTGGCTACACCTTC

V: TRBV6-5
J: TRBJ2-7
D: .
size: .
CDR3: CASSRGGPEQYF
DNA: TGTGCCAGCAGTAGGGGCGGGCCCGAGCAGTACTTC

V: TRBV2
J: TRBJ2-1
D: TRBD2
size: many
CDR3: CASSEALTSGSIDNEQFF
DNA: TGTGCCAGCAGTGAAGCGCTTACTAGCGGGAGTATCGACAATGAGCAGTTCTTC

V: TRBV28
J: TRBJ1-4
D: .
size: .
CDR3: CASNPRGAANEKLFF
DNA: TGTGCCAGCAACCCTAGGGGAGCGGCTAATGAAAAACTGTTTTTT

V: TRBV6-5
J: TRBJ2-6
D: .
size: .
CDR3: CAVHRAGANVLTF
DNA: TGTGCCGTACACAGGGCTGGGGCCAACGTCCTGACTTTC

V: TRBV5-1
J: TRBJ1-1
D: .
size: few
CDR3: CASRPPGVQTEAFF
DNA: TGCGCCAGCAGACCGCCGGGGGTTCAAACTGAAGCTTTCTTT

V: TRBV7-3
J: TRBJ2-5
D: TRBD1
size: .
CDR3: CASSSTGGAGETQYF
DNA: TGTGCCAGCAGCTCCACAGGGGGCGCGGGAGAGACCCAGTACTTC

V: TRBV7-6
J: TRBJ2-2
D: TRBD1
size: .
CDR3: CASRAGTGTGELFF
DNA: TGTGCCAGCAGAGCCGGGACAGGGACCGGGGAGCTGTTTTTT

V: TRBV4-1
J: TRBJ2-1
D: .
size: once
CDR3: CASSQLRSRDNEQFF
DNA: TGCGCCAGCAGCCAATTGCGGAGCAGAGACAATGAGCAGTTCTTC

V: TRBV29-1
J: TRBJ1-1
D: .
size: .
CDR3: CSVDGFKMNTEAFF
DNA: TGCAGCGTCGATGGCTTCAAGATGAACACTGAAGCTTTCTTT

V: TRBV5-1
J: TRBJ1-3
D: .
size: .
CDR3: CASSPNGGRSSGNTIYF
DNA: TGCGCCAGCAGCCCTAACGGGGGCCGTAGCTCTGGAAACACCATATATTTT

V: TRBV27
J: TRBJ1-6
D: .
size: .
CDR3: CASSLSQQINSPLHF
DNA: TGTGCCAGCAGTTTATCGCAACAGATTAATTCACCCCTCCACTTT

V: TRBV11-2
J: TRBJ2-6
D: TRBD2
size: once
CDR3: CASSPRLAGPSGANVLTF
DNA: TGTGCCAGCAGCCCGCGACTAGCGGGACCTTCTGGGGCCAACGTCCTGACTTTC

V: TRBV5-4
J: TRBJ2-5
D: .
size: .
CDR3: CASSRPDSGETQYF
DNA: TGTGCCAGCAGCCGCCCGGACAGCGGAGAGACCCAGTACTTC

V: TRBV6-1
J: TRBJ2-7
D: .
size: .
CDR3: CASSEEGSSSYEQYF
DNA: TGTGCCAGCAGTGAAGAAGGCTCCAGCTCCTACGAGCAGTACTTC

V: TRBV28
J: TRBJ2-2
D: .
size: .
CDR3: CASRDGGTHTGELFF
DNA: TGTGCCAGCAGGGACGGCGGGACTCACACCGGGGAGCTGTTTTTT

V: TRBV5-1
J: TRBJ1-1
D: .
size: .
CDR3: CASSLTGALGNTEAFF
DNA: TGCGCCAGCAGCTTGACCGGGGCCCTGGGGAACACTGAAGCTTTCTTT

V: TRBV9
J: TRBJ1-2
D: .
size: .
CDR3: CASTSSRNRGDHGYTF
DNA: TGTGCCAGCACGTCTTCCCGCAATAGGGGCGACCACGGCTACACCTTC

V: TRBV6-6
J: TRBJ2-7
D: TRBD2
size: once
CDR3: CASGRAQSEQYF
DNA: TGTGCCAGCGGGAGGGCCCAAAGCGAGCAGTACTTC

V: TRBV2
J: TRBJ2-5
D: .
size: .
CDR3: CASSDLYETQYF
DNA: TGTGCCAGCAGTGATTTATACGAGACCCAGTACTTC

V: TRBV7-9
J: TRBJ1-2
D: .
size: .
CDR3: CASSLWTSHPNGYTF
DNA: TGTGCCAGCAGCCTATGGACAAGTCACCCTAATGGCTACACCTTC

V: TRBV5-6
J: TRBJ1-5
D: TRBD1
size: many
CDR3: CASSSTGSGNQPQHF
DNA: TGTGCCAGCAGCTCGACAGGGTCAGGCAATCAGCCCCAGCATTTT

V: TRBV2
J: TRBJ1-5
D: .
size: few
CDR3: CASRGDSNQPQHF
DNA: TGTGCCAGCAGGGGGGACTCCAATCAGCCCCAGCATTTT

V: TRBV30
J: TRBJ1-5
D: .
size: .
CDR3: CAWSVLREDQPQHF
DNA: TGTGCCTGGAGTGTACTTCGGGAGGATCAGCCCCAGCATTTT

V: TRBV6-5
J: TRBJ2-1
D: TRBD1
size: few
CDR3: CASHAGDRGEQFF
DNA: TGTGCCAGCCATGCAGGAGACAGGGGCGAGCAGTTCTTC

V: TRBV7-2
J: TRBJ1-2
D: .
size: .
CDR3: CASSLYQGSNYGYTF
DNA: TGTGCCAGCAGCTTATATCAGGGATCGAACTATGGCTACACCTTC

V: TRBV30
J: TRBJ1-2
D: .
size: few
CDR3: CAWRGPAGAYGYTF
DNA: TGTGCCTGGAGAGGGCCGGCAGGAGCCTATGGCTACACCTTC

V: TRBV28
J: TRBJ2-1
D: .
size: .
CDR3: CASSPKGEPYNEQFF
DNA: TGTGCCAGCAGTCCCAAGGGGGAGCCCTACAATGAGCAGTTCTTC

V: TRBV25-1
J: TRBJ2-7
D: .
size: .
CDR3: CASSESISYEQYF
DNA: TGTGCCAGCAGTGAGTCCATCTCCTACGAGCAGTACTTC

V: TRBV7-9
J: TRBJ1-5
D: .
size: once
CDR3: CASSLGVGQGFQPQHF
DNA: TGTGCCAGCAGCTTAGGGGTTGGGCAGGGGTTTCAGCCCCAGCATTTT

V: TRBV19
J: TRBJ2-2
D: .
size: .
CDR3: CASSIWSGNTGELFF
DNA: TGTGCCAGTAGTATATGGAGCGGAAACACCGGGGAGCTGTTTTTT

V: TRBV7-2
J: TRBJ2-2
D: .
size: .
CDR3: CASSLERGPPGELFF
DNA: TGTGCCAGCAGCTTAGAACGGGGCCCCCCCGGGGAGCTGTTTTTT

V: TRBV5-8
J: TRBJ2-2
D: TRBD2
size: .
CDR3: CASSLLADNTGELFF
DNA: TGTGCCAGCAGCCTTCTAGCGGATAATACCGGGGAGCTGTTTTTT

V: TRBV18
J: TRBJ2-7
D: .
size: .
CDR3: CASSLKAGFYEQYF
DNA: TGTGCCAGCTCGCTAAAAGCAGGGTTCTACGAGCAGTACTTC

V: TRBV14
J: TRBJ2-7
D: .
size: .
CDR3: CASSSILTGSTTPYEQYF
DNA: TGTGCCAGCAGCTCTATCCTTACAGGGTCCACAACTCCCTACGAGCAGTACTTC

V: TRBV28
J: TRBJ2-1
D: TRBD1
size: once
CDR3: CASRETGLHNEQFF
DNA: TGTGCCAGCAGAGAGACAGGGCTCCACAATGAGCAGTTCTTC

V: TRBV19
J: TRBJ1-1
D: .
size: .
CDR3: CASSRGAGRFTEAFF
DNA: TGTGCCAGTAGTAGAGGGGCAGGGAGGTTCACTGAAGCTTTCTTT

V: TRBV10-2
J: TRBJ1-2
D: .
size: .
CDR3: CASSELGNYGYTF
DNA: TGCGCCAGCAGTGAACTCGGTAACTATGGCTACACCTTC

V: TRBV7-9
J: TRBJ1-3
D: TRBD1
size: medium-sized
CDR3: CASSLKTGAILTTGNTIYF
DNA: TGTGCCAGCAGCCTAAAGACAGGGGCCATCTTAACAACTGGAAACACCATATATTTT

V: TRBV7-9
J: TRBJ1-4
D: .
size: .
CDR3: CASSHWVLGEKLFF
DNA: TGTGCCAGCAGCCATTGGGTATTGGGTGAAAAACTGTTTTTT